This T cell receptor (beta chain) was captured by sequencing in a study of T cells in Graves' hyperthyroidism and ophthalmopathy. Study-level findings and limits: Most thyroid clonotypes with frequency above 0.001 were detected in blood.

The TCR beta CDR3 regions underwent amplification using RNA transcripts as the source. First-round RT-PCR of the TCR CDR3 relied on the HTBI primer set. From the multiplex PCR reads, TCRdb called clonotypes with MiXCR, one entry per CDR3 protein. The sample holds around 350,000 distinct CDR3 sequences, 25% seen once. Notes on this clonotype: Its specificity is not known.

PBMCs were derived from roughly 10 ml fresh peripheral blood. The germline gives CDR1 SGHTA, CDR2 FQGNSA. The length of the CDR3 is 16 residues. V gave up 5 bases and J gave up 6 bases; unmatched junction bases: 13. The sequence came from a man aged 50 to 59 with Graves' hyperthyroidism. This chain uses TRBV7-2 with TRBJ2-7; the match to TRBD2 covers 10 bases. The sample consisted of blood. Here the CDR3 DNA reads TGTGCCAGCAGCATATTTTTAGCGGGGGGCCTTGGCGAGCAGTACTTC. Protein: CASSIFLAGGLGEQYF.